This T cell receptor beta chain was sequenced for a study of blood T cell repertoires in COVID-19 (dated by TCRdb to about 2020). Study-wide context: Samples covering the acute and convalescent phases of COVID-19 were provided by collaborators in the United States, Italy and Spain. The prospective study material was composed of cDNA or gDNA derived from T cells, B-cell-depleted T cells, or PBMCs. The dataset comprised deeply sampled blood TCRbeta repertoires from subjects exposed to, actively infected with, or recovered from COVID-19. The repertoires were released in a freely available public database meant as a resource for research on the immune response to SARS-CoV-2. Samples were obtained from the ongoing ImmuneRACE study (first 160 participants) and from 1,200 or so subjects provided by 6 global collaborators. Sample metadata almost always included a de-identified subject ID, COVID-19 status, age in years and sex. Where available, HLA class I and class II types were taken from metadata supplied by the sample provider and were not determined by assay-based typing. What the research found in general, with its limitations: The quantity of clinical and demographic metadata differed by source and by participant and was supplied without curation.

A distance of 23 bases separates the germline ends of V and J, which lose 9 bases and 5 bases respectively. Measured from the cysteine to the phenylalanine, the CDR3 is 16 residues long. CDR3 DNA only is kept here, 48 bases in frame from base 1. The CDR1 and CDR2 encoded by the germline V gene (reference sequence) are MNHNY and SVGAGI. One collaborating source in Seattle enrolled patients during active infection and followed them longitudinally through the course of disease. Whole blood was collected in K2EDTA tubes by collaborating institutions according to the institutions' own protocols. For TCRbeta analysis, collaborator samples were shipped as frozen whole blood, as isolated PBMCs, or as DNA extracted from either sample type. A note on this clone: Its specific antigen is unknown. Within one base of it there is no much larger clone, and no base qualities were kept.

TCRbeta CDR3 regions were amplified from genomic DNA by means of the immunoSEQ Assay, a bias-controlled multiplex PCR. As for the authors' bioinformatics: Nucleated cell counts per sample were estimated from amplification of reference gene primers within the assay. To quantify the absolute abundance of each unique TCRbeta CDR3 rearrangement, sequence reads were collapsed and filtered. For each sample, productive Simpson clonality was calculated as the square root of Simpson's diversity index over productive rearrangements. Sourced from immuneACCESS, this table was stored by TCRdb with only in-frame sequences that have V and J called. A share of the clones is absent; for the studies checked, an unresolved V gene accounts for under half, and the remainder has no known explanation. V and J calls and clone size follow that table, whereas D and trimming were derived from the DNA. In all, the sample holds some 350,000 clones, and around 87% of those were seen once. The biggest ten clones account for about 6% of the sample.

Material for sequencing was peripheral blood. The clonotype originates from a woman aged 50 to 65 with COVID-19, enrolled during active disease. Rearrangement joined TRBV6-6 to TRBJ1-5; TRBD1 is a possible D gene, resting on 5 matching bases. The CDR3 corresponds to CASFGGGFSIDQPQHF. DNA sequence: TGTGCCAGTTTTGGGGGGGGGTTTTCAATCGATCAGCCCCAGCATTTT.